Given below is one T cell receptor (beta chain) in context. Its antigen is currently unknown. The CDR3 runs 16 residues. Assay used: immunoSEQ multiplex PCR; TCRdb lists only in-frame clones, some missing. The table lists about 350,000 clones, 92% of them singletons. The data are from a study of Ad26.COV2.S vaccination and SARS-CoV-2 variants. Study-level points and caveats: Breadth of non-spike TCRs did not differ between vaccinees and placebo recipients. Breadth and depth estimates from TCRs may understate total T cell responses. Reported post-vaccination CD8+ and CD4+ T cell responses to spike showed substantial breadth.

The TCR comes from a human donor who had recovered from COVID-19. The gene calls are TRBV21-1 and TRBJ2-1; the tabulated D call, TRBD1, remains unverified against the DNA. TRBV21-1 is classified as a pseudogene. The source material was peripheral blood, sampled after recovery from COVID-19. CDR3 residues: CASSPSHRGISDEQFF. CDR3 DNA: TGTGCCAGCAGCCCGAGCCACAGGGGTATTAGCGATGAGCAGTTCTTC.